The rows below give T cell receptor beta chains drawn from one sample of a study of T-cell memory formation after mild COVID-19. TCRdb re-called the 5' RACE reads with MiXCR, one entry per CDR3 protein. The data hold under 110,000 distinct CDR3 sequences, with 9.5% to 15% observed a single time. What was sequenced was PBMCs or a T cell subset sorted from them (not recorded which). The receptor source for this set is an adult woman who had mild COVID-19 (a few samples of this study predate the infection). Cell type and time point are not known. Each CDR3 is given with its conserved first and last residue. Each record gives: V gene, J gene, D gene, clone size, CDR3 DNA, CDR3 protein. The D gene is left open where the match is weak. For some rows the clone size is stated as once, few or many, or as a class when expanded; others skip it.

>TRBV5-1|TRBJ2-7|TRBD1|-
TGCGCCAGCAGCTCACAGGGGATCGCCTACGAGCAGTACTTC
CASSSQGIAYEQYF
>TRBV12-3/TRBV12-4|TRBJ2-7|TRBD1|-
TGTGCCAGCAGTTTAACGGATGCGGGACAGGGGTCTTCCTACGAGCAGTACTTC
CASSLTDAGQGSSYEQYF
>TRBV4-3|TRBJ2-3|-|many
TGCGCCAGCAGCTGGCGGGACAAGGCGGTAAAAGGGGCAGATACGCAGTATTTT
CASSWRDKAVKGADTQYF
>TRBV4-2|TRBJ2-3|-|few
TGTGCCAGCAGCCAAGAAATAATTTCTCCTAGCACAGATACGCAGTATTTT
CASSQEIISPSTDTQYF
>TRBV4-2|TRBJ2-5|-|-
TGTGCCAGCAGCCCTGCCGGAAACGGATTGCCGGTCCAAGAGACCCAGTACTTC
CASSPAGNGLPVQETQYF
>TRBV5-4|TRBJ1-1|-|-
TGTGCCAGCAGCTTGAACGCAGGGATGAACACTGAAGCTTTCTTT
CASSLNAGMNTEAFF
>TRBV3-1|TRBJ2-5|-|few
TGTGCCAGCAGCCAAGAGGCGTGGATGGGAGGCGAGACCCAGTACTTC
CASSQEAWMGGETQYF
>TRBV7-9|TRBJ2-7|TRBD2|-
TGTGCCAGCAGCTCTCGGGACCCCATCATAGCGGGAGGGGACCTTACCTACGAGCAGTACTTC
CASSSRDPIIAGGDLTYEQYF
>TRBV4-3|TRBJ2-1|TRBD2|-
TGCGCCAGCAGTTTGGGGGTTGGAGGAGGTAGCGGGTGGGATGAGCAGTTCTTC
CASSLGVGGGSGWDEQFF
>TRBV20-1|TRBJ2-7|TRBD1|-
TGCAGTGCCGACCTAGCAGGGGGTTCCGAGCAGTACTTC
CSADLAGGSEQYF
>TRBV30|TRBJ2-7|-|few
TGTGCCCTGACTACAGGAGACTCCTACGAGCAGTACTTC
CALTTGDSYEQYF
>TRBV3-1|TRBJ2-7|-|many
TGTGCCAGCAGCCAGGAGATTGGAAACTCCTACGAGCAGTACTTC
CASSQEIGNSYEQYF
>TRBV4-3|TRBJ2-1|-|-
TGCGCCAGCAGCTACCTAGGCCCAGACTACTCCTACAATGAGCAGTTCTTC
CASSYLGPDYSYNEQFF
>TRBV6-1|TRBJ2-1|TRBD2|-
TGTGCCAGCAGTGAGGTGAGAGCTAGCGGGACATACAATGAGCAGTTCTTC
CASSEVRASGTYNEQFF
>TRBV4-2|TRBJ2-2|-|few
TGTGCCAGCAGCCACGCTCCAGGGGCCGGGGAGCTGTTTTTT
CASSHAPGAGELFF
>TRBV3-1|TRBJ2-7|-|few
TGTGCCAGCAGCCAAGATGGGGCACCTACCTACGAGCAGTACTTC
CASSQDGAPTYEQYF
>TRBV6-2/TRBV6-3|TRBJ2-2|TRBD1|few
TGTGCCAGCAGTTACTCGTCTTTAGGGGGCGTTTTCACCGGGGAGCTGTTTTTT
CASSYSSLGGVFTGELFF
>TRBV7-6|TRBJ1-1|-|-
TGTGCCAGCAGCTTGGGGGACATGAACACTGAAGCTTTCTTT
CASSLGDMNTEAFF
>TRBV11-2|TRBJ2-1|TRBD2|-
TGTGCCAGCAGCGCACTAGCGGGAGTCTACAATGAGCAGTTCTTC
CASSALAGVYNEQFF
>TRBV5-1|TRBJ2-6|TRBD1|few
TGCGCCAGCAGCTTAGCGGACAGGGGTTTTGGGGCCAACGTCCTGACTTTC
CASSLADRGFGANVLTF
>TRBV6-1|TRBJ2-5|-|few
TGTGCCAGCAGTGAACAGCGGCTAGTAGGGGAGACCCAGTACTTC
CASSEQRLVGETQYF
>TRBV9|TRBJ2-1|-|-
TGTGCCAGCAGCCCATGGGGGGGGCCCTACAATGAGCAGTTCTTC
CASSPWGGPYNEQFF
>TRBV6-4|TRBJ2-2|-|many
TGTGCCAGCAGTGAGGGCACCGGGGAGCTGTTTTTT
CASSEGTGELFF
>TRBV4-3|TRBJ2-2|TRBD1|-
TGCGCCAGCAGCCAACTTGTAGGGGACAGGGAGATCCTAGGCGGGGAGCTGTTTTTT
CASSQLVGDREILGGELFF
>TRBV7-9|TRBJ2-7|TRBD1|few
TGTGCCAGCAGCCCACAGCGCCGGGACAGGGGAAACGAGCAGTACTTC
CASSPQRRDRGNEQYF
>TRBV29-1|TRBJ1-1|-|few
TGCAGCGTTTTCGTGAACACTGAAGCTTTCTTT
CSVFVNTEAFF
>TRBV12-3/TRBV12-4|TRBJ2-1|-|few
TGTGCCAGCACCCTGGACTCGAGCTCCTACAATGAGCAGTTCTTC
CASTLDSSSYNEQFF
>TRBV4-1|TRBJ1-1|-|-
TGCGCCAGCAGCCAAGCCGGCGGGAACACTGAAGCTTTCTTT
CASSQAGGNTEAFF
>TRBV9|TRBJ2-7|-|-
TGTGCCAGCAGCGCCCGGGACTCCCATTACGAGCAGTACTTC
CASSARDSHYEQYF
>TRBV24-1|TRBJ2-1|TRBD2|few
TGTGCCACCAGTGCCGGACTAGCGGGAGGTGGGGTTTGGAATGAGCAGTTCTTC
CATSAGLAGGGVWNEQFF
>TRBV20-1|TRBJ1-5|-|few
TGCAGTGCTAGAGATCTGGGTTCCCAGCCCCAGCATTTT
CSARDLGSQPQHF
>TRBV6-1|TRBJ2-1|TRBD2|-
TGTGCCAGCAGTCTTAGCGGGAGGGCCTCCTACAATGAGCAGTTCTTC
CASSLSGRASYNEQFF
>TRBV5-1|TRBJ2-3|TRBD1|many
TGCGCCAGCAGCTTGACAGGGGTCCTCGGTACAGATACGCAGTATTTT
CASSLTGVLGTDTQYF
>TRBV12-3/TRBV12-4|TRBJ2-2|TRBD2|many
TGTGCCAGCAGTTTACCTAGCGGGGGCACCGGGGAGCTGTTTTTT
CASSLPSGGTGELFF
>TRBV4-1|TRBJ2-2|-|-
TGCGCCAGCAGCCCAGCGGGACACCCAAACACCGGGGAGCTGTTTTTT
CASSPAGHPNTGELFF